Presented here are 28 T cell receptor beta chains from one specimen sequenced in a study of blood T cell repertoires in COVID-19. TCRdb's table, derived via immunoSEQ multiplex PCR, lists solely in-frame clones and lacks some. The sample holds more than 150,000 clones, about 85% seen once. The source material was peripheral blood. The receptors were sampled from a man between 18 and 29 years old with acute or convalescent COVID-19.

V and J are TRBV12-3 or TRBV12-4 and TRBJ1-3, with unresolved D. Trimming left V 6 bases short and J 4 bases short, with 7 bases between. CDR3 length: 12 residues. The CDR3 DNA is TGTGCCAGCAGCCCACTAGGAAACACCATATATTTT. It specifies CASSPLGNTIYF.

The V gene is TRBV28, the J gene TRBJ2-3; 8 positions agree with TRBD1. V lost 6 bases, J lost 5 bases, and 7 bases stayed unmatched. The CDR3 length is 14 residues. Per the germline V gene, CDR1 is MDHEN and CDR2 is SYDVKM. The CDR3: CASRRTGSGDTQYF. CDR3 nucleotides: TGTGCCAGCAGGAGGACAGGGAGTGGAGATACGCAGTATTTT.

This chain uses TRBV20-1 with TRBJ2-1, with D hard to call. Germline assignment: CDR1 DFQATT and CDR2 SNEGSKA (reference sequence). V lost 6 bases to trimming and J lost 3 bases, with 6 bases between them. The CDR3 runs 11 residues. CDR3 sequence reads: CSAPGYNEQFF. CDR3 sequence (DNA): TGCAGTGCCCCGGGCTACAATGAGCAGTTCTTC.

V usage is TRBV6-6 and J usage is TRBJ1-1; TRBD1 might be the D (6 bases). The germline CDR1 and CDR2 sequences are MNHNY and SVGAGI (reference sequence). CDR3 length: 13 residues. With 2 bases removed from V and 4 bases from J, the gap between germline ends came to 8 bases. CDR3 in amino acids: CASSYLRGTEAFF. CDR3 sequence (DNA): TGTGCCAGCAGTTACCTCAGGGGCACTGAAGCTTTCTTT.

This clone was counted a few times. CDR3 coding DNA: TGTGCCTGGAGGGACAGGTGGAACACCGGGGAGCTGTTTTTT. It yields the protein CAWRDRWNTGELFF. The chain uses TRBV30 and TRBJ2-2; 7 nucleotides agree with TRBD1. CDR3 length: 14 amino acids. The germline V gene encodes CDR1 GTSNPN and CDR2 SVGIG (reference sequence). J was trimmed by 1 base and V by 3 bases; bases with no gene match: 2. The entire variable domain, with the rest obtained from reference TRBV30 and TRBJ2-2, is as follows: SQTIHQWPATLVQPVGSPLSLECTVEGTSNPNLYWYRQAAGRGLQLLFYSVGIGQISSEVPQNLSASRPQDRQFILSSKKLLLSDSGFYLCAWRDRWNTGELFFGEGSRLTVL.

The V call is TRBV30, the J call TRBJ1-3; D is unclear. This CDR3 spans 14 amino acids. CDR1 and CDR2 from the germline V gene are GTSNPN and SVGIG (reference sequence). V was cut by 3 bases and J by 3 bases, with 12 bases left in between. In DNA, the CDR3 is TGTGCCTGGAGCAGAGGTAGCCGTGGAAACACCATATATTTT. It yields the protein CAWSRGSRGNTIYF.

The chain is built from TRBV3-1 (or the pseudogene TRBV3-2) and TRBJ1-1, with 8 bases fitting TRBD1. Per the germline V gene, CDR1 is LGHDT and CDR2 is YNNKEL (reference sequence). The CDR3 consists of 14 residues. J gave up 4 bases and V 5 bases, and 6 bases lay outside the gene matches. CDR3: CASSRTGMGTEAFF. The CDR3 DNA reads as TGTGCCAGCAGCAGGACAGGGATGGGCACTGAAGCTTTCTTT.

The chain employs TRBV4-1 and TRBJ2-1; unclear D gene. The ends were cut back, 1 base at V and 7 bases at J, with 5 bases in the middle. The CDR3 is 12 amino acids. The germline V gene encodes CDR1 MGHRA and CDR2 YSYEKL. In DNA form, the CDR3 reads TGCGCCAGCAGCCAAGCGGGTAATGAGCAGTTCTTC. Its translation is CASSQAGNEQFF.

The V gene is TRBV11-3, the J gene TRBJ1-1; weak D call: TRBD1 (6 bases). Germline V lookup: CDR1 SGHNT, CDR2 YENEEA. The V gene lost 4 bases and the J gene lost 1 base, with 19 bases spanning the gap. This CDR3 contains 17 residues. The DNA of the CDR3 is TGTGCCAGCAGCTCCGGGGGAGGGGGAGAAAAGAACACTGAAGCTTTCTTT. This sequence encodes CASSSGGGGEKNTEAFF. Complete variable domain (other parts from reference TRBV11-3 and TRBJ1-1): EAGVVQSPRYKIIEKKQPVAFWCNPISGHNTLYWYLQNLGQGPELLIRYENEEAVDDSQLPKDRFSAERLKGVDSTLKIQPAELGDSAVYLCASSSGGGGEKNTEAFFGQGTRLTVV.

The rearrangement uses TRBV28 and TRBJ2-2, with D maybe TRBD1 (6 bases). V shed 5 bases and J shed 1 base, with 8 bases lying between them. The CDR3 extends over 14 amino acids. CDR1 and CDR2 (germline): MDHEN, SYDVKM. CDR3 protein: CASSIQGNTGELFF. Written as DNA, the CDR3 is TGTGCCAGCAGTATACAGGGGAACACCGGGGAGCTGTTTTTT. Supplemented by reference TRBV28 and TRBJ2-2, the full variable domain reads DVKVTQSSRYLVKRTGEKVFLECVQDMDHENMFWYRQDPGLGLRLIYFSYDVKMKEKGDIPEGYSVSREKKERFSLILESASTNQTSMYLCASSIQGNTGELFFGEGSRLTVL.

The chain uses TRBV6-5 and TRBJ2-6; no reliable D call. The germline CDR1 and CDR2 sequences are MNHEY and SVGAGI. Trimming took off 2 bases at V and 0 bases at J, with 5 bases between the two ends. The length of the CDR3 is 15 residues. CDR3 DNA: TGTGCCAGCAGTTACGCGGACTCTGGGGCCAACGTCCTGACTTTC. Translation gives CASSYADSGANVLTF.

The rearrangement uses TRBV30 and TRBJ2-3; D possibly corresponds to TRBD1 (5 bases). Germline CDR1 GTSNPN, CDR2 SVGIG (reference sequence). The CDR3 sequence is 15 residues long. The ends were cut back, 0 bases at V and 0 bases at J, with 10 bases in the middle. The CDR3: CAWSVGASSTDTQYF. The CDR3 DNA reads as TGTGCCTGGAGTGTTGGGGCTTCTAGCACAGATACGCAGTATTTT.

The chain joins TRBV5-1 to TRBJ1-6; D remains ambiguous. Trimming cost V 0 bases and J 0 bases, with 13 bases left between them. Looked up from germline, CDR1 is SGHRS and CDR2 is YFSETQ. This CDR3 is 18 amino acids long. CDR3 nucleotides: TGCGCCAGCAGCTTGGTCGCTCTGACAAGCTCCTATAATTCACCCCTCCACTTT. The encoded protein is CASSLVALTSSYNSPLHF. Together with reference TRBV5-1 and TRBJ1-6, the CDR3 gives the full variable domain: KAGVTQTPRYLIKTRGQQVTLSCSPISGHRSVSWYQQTPGQGLQFLFEYFSETQRNKGNFPGRFSGRQFSNSRSEMNVSTLELGDSALYLCASSLVALTSSYNSPLHFGNGTRLTVT.

This rearrangement joins TRBV11-2 to TRBJ2-2; 9 bases are a match to TRBD1. The ends lost 3 bases at V and 6 bases at J; junction bases unmatched: 5. CDR1 is SGHAT, CDR2 FQNNGV, per germline. CDR3 size: 15 residues. The CDR3 reads CASSLSQGASGELFF. The DNA of the CDR3 is TGTGCCAGCAGCTTGTCACAGGGGGCGTCCGGGGAGCTGTTTTTT.

CDR3 DNA: TGTGCCAGCAGCTTATTAGGGATGAGTAGGACAGGGGGCTCCTACGAGCAGTACTTC. Amino acid sequence: CASSLLGMSRTGGSYEQYF. The chain recombines TRBV7-6 with TRBJ2-7; 10 bases map to TRBD1. The length of the CDR3 is 19 residues. Unmatched junction bases numbered 13, after V lost 2 bases and J lost 0 bases. Germline V lookup: CDR1 SGHVS, CDR2 FNYEAQ.

The CDR3 region has the DNA TGTGCCAGCAGTGCATTCCGGGGGGCGGGACCCTCCTATAATTCACCCCTCCACTTT. It translates to CASSAFRGAGPSYNSPLHF. The chain has TRBV28 and TRBJ1-6, with D possibly TRBD1 on 6 matching bases. This CDR3 has 19 residues. V was pared by 5 bases and J by 0 bases, with 20 bases between. In germline, CDR1 is MDHEN, CDR2 SYDVKM.

The genes are TRBV15 and TRBJ1-5; possibly TRBD1 for D (6 bases). Per germline, CDR1 LNHNV and CDR2 YYDKDF (reference sequence). The V end was cut by 1 base, the J end by 4 bases, with 8 bases between. The CDR3 has 14 residues. CDR3: CATSRGQENQPQHF. The CDR3 coding sequence is TGTGCCACCAGCAGAGGACAGGAGAATCAGCCCCAGCATTTT.

This rearrangement joins TRBV18 to TRBJ1-2; 8 nucleotides line up with TRBD1. V lost 7 bases to trimming and J lost 0 bases; unmatched junction nucleotides: 7. Germline CDR1 is KGHSH and CDR2 is LQKENI. The CDR3 runs to 15 residues. CDR3 nucleotides: TGTGCCAGCTACGGACAGGGCTATTCTAACTATGGCTACACCTTC. It encodes CASYGQGYSNYGYTF.

The chain carries TRBV2 and TRBJ1-5, with 7 bases fitting TRBD1. V was pared by 6 bases and J by 0 bases, with 5 bases of the junction left unmatched. Germline V CDR1 and CDR2: SNHLY, FYNNEI. The CDR3 has 15 amino acids. The CDR3 loop is CASRARGISNQPQHF. CDR3 bases: TGTGCCAGCAGGGCCAGGGGGATTAGCAATCAGCCCCAGCATTTT.

The genes are TRBV9 and TRBJ2-5, with D tentatively TRBD2 (6 bases). Per germline, CDR1 SGDLS and CDR2 YYNGEE. The CDR3 runs to 14 residues. V lost 6 bases and J lost 4, with 16 bases in between. The CDR3 is CASTRGTGRETQYF. As DNA, the CDR3 is TGTGCCAGCACACGAGGGACTGGGCGAGAGACCCAGTACTTC.

The rearrangement links TRBV5-4 to TRBJ2-1, with D possibly matching TRBD2 (5 bases). The CDR3 loop spans 16 amino acids. Between the trimmed V and J ends, which lost 4 bases and 8 bases, there was a span of 22 bases. In germline, CDR1 is SGHNT, CDR2 YYREEE (reference sequence). This CDR3 reads CASSQPRRTAGDEQFF. The CDR3 nucleotides read TGTGCCAGCAGCCAACCTCGACGGACGGCCGGGGATGAGCAGTTCTTC.

The chain is built from TRBV12-3 or TRBV12-4 and TRBJ1-2; D gene uncertain. The length of the CDR3 is 11 residues. Trimming took off 4 bases at V and 10 bases at J, with 10 bases between the two ends. The CDR3, as DNA: TGTGCCAGCAGTTCTTTCCCAGACTACACCTTC. The encoded protein is CASSSFPDYTF.

The chain joins TRBV20-1 to TRBJ1-2, with D possibly matching TRBD1 (6 bases). The CDR3 sequence is 10 residues long. Germline assignment: CDR1 DFQATT and CDR2 SNEGSKA (reference sequence). V was cut by 5 bases and J by 7 bases, with 8 bases left in between. The CDR3 sequence: CSAWTAGYTF. The DNA of the CDR3 is TGCAGTGCTTGGACAGCTGGCTACACCTTC.

This clone was observed a single time. The chain couples TRBV29-1 to TRBJ2-5, with TRBD2 matching over 14 bases. CDR3 length: 18 residues. With 3 bases clipped from V and 0 bases from J, the junction kept 9 bases outside the gene matches. Per germline, CDR1 SQVTM and CDR2 ANQGSEA. CDR3 sequence (DNA): TGCAGCGTTGAGGGACTAGCGGGGGAGAGTACGTACCAAGAGACCCAGTACTTC. Its protein product is CSVEGLAGESTYQETQYF.

V is TRBV30 and J is TRBJ1-1; maybe TRBD1 (5 bases). V was cut by 0 bases and J by 4 bases, with 12 bases left in between. Germline CDR1 GTSNPN, CDR2 SVGIG (reference sequence). CDR3 length: 14 amino acids. The CDR3 nucleotides are TGTGCCTGGAGTGTAGATAGGGGTGCCACTGAAGCTTTCTTT. Protein product: CAWSVDRGATEAFF.

The chain uses TRBV6-6 and TRBJ2-2; 9 positions agree with TRBD2. Trimming at V came to 0 bases and at J to 2 bases, leaving 1 base not matched to a gene. Per germline, CDR1 MNHNY and CDR2 SVGAGI (reference sequence). The CDR3 is 16 amino acids. The CDR3 here is CASSYSLAGNTGELFF. CDR3 nucleotides: TGTGCCAGCAGTTACTCCCTAGCGGGAAACACCGGGGAGCTGTTTTTT.

The V call is TRBV28, the J call TRBJ2-5; D not resolved. This CDR3 comprises 16 residues. The V and J ends lost 4 bases and 2 bases respectively, with 17 bases between them. Germline CDR1 MDHEN, CDR2 SYDVKM. Here the CDR3 reads CASSSPRYRRQETQYF. The CDR3 nucleotides are TGTGCCAGCAGTTCCCCCCGTTACAGAAGACAAGAGACCCAGTACTTC.

The chain has TRBV11-1 and TRBJ1-1; D remains ambiguous. The V and J ends lost 5 bases and 4 bases respectively, with 8 bases between them. Germline V gene data show CDR1 as SGHAT and CDR2 as FQDESV (reference sequence). The CDR3 length is 12 residues. CDR3 nucleotides: TGTGCCAGCAGCCCCCCGTTCACTGAAGCTTTCTTT. Protein sequence: CASSPPFTEAFF.